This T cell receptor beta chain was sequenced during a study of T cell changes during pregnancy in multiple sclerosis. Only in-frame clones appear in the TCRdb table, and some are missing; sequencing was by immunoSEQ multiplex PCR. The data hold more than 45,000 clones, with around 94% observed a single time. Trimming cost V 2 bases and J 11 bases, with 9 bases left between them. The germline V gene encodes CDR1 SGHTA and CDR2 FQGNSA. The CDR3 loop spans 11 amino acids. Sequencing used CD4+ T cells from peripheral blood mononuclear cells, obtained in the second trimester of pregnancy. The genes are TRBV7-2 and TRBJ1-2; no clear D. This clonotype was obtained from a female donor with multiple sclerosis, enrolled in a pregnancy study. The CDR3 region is CASSLLSGYTF. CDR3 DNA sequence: TGTGCCAGCAGCTTATTGTCAGGATACACCTTC.